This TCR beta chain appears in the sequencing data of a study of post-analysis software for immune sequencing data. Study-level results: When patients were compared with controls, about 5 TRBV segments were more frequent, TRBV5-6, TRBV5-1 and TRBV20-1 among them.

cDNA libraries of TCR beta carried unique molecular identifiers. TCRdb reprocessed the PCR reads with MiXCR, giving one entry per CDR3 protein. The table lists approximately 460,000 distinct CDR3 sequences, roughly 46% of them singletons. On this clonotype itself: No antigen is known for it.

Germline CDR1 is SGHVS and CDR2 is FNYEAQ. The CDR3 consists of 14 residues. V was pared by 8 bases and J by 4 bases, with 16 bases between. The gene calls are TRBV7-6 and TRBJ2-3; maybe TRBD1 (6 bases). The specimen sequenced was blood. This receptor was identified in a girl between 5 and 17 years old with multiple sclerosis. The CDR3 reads CASRPRGGSDTQYF. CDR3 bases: TGTGCCAGCCGACCAAGAGGGGGTTCAGATACGCAGTATTTT.